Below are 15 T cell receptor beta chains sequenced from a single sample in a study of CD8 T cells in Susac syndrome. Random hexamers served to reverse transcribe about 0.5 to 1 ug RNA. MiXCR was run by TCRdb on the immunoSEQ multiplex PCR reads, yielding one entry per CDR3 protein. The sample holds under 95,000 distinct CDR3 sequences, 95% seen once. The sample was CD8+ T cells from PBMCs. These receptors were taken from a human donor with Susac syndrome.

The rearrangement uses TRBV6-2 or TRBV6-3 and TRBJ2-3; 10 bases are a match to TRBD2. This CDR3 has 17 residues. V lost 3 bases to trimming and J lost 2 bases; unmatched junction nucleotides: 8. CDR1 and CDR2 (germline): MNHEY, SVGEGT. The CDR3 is CASSYSPAGGPTDTQYF. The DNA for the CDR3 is TGTGCCAGCAGTTATTCTCCAGCGGGAGGGCCCACAGATACGCAGTATTTT.

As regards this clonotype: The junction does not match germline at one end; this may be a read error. The CDR3 sequence is CASSFTSGRLETQYF. In nucleotides, the CDR3 is TGTGCTAGCAGCTTCACTAGCGGGAGATTAGAGACCCAGTACTTC. The chain carries TRBV7-7 and TRBJ2-5; TRBD2 matches 11 bases. This CDR3 has 15 amino acids. Germline V gene sequence: CDR1 SSHAT, CDR2 FNYEAQ (reference sequence).

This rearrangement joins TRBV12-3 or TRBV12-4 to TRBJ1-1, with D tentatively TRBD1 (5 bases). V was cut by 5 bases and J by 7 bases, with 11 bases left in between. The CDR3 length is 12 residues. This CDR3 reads CASSPGGVEAFF. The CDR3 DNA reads TGTGCCAGCAGTCCTGGGGGTGTTGAAGCTTTCTTT.

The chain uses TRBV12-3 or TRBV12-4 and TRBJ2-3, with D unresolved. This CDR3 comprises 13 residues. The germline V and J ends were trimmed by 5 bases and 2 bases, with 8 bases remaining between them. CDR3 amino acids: CASSPSDTDTQYF. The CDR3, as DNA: TGTGCCAGCAGTCCCTCCGACACAGATACGCAGTATTTT.

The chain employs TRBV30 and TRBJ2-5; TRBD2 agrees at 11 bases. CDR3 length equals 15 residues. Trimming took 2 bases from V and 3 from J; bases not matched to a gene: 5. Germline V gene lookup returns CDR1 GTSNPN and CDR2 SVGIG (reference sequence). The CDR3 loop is CAWSLTSGSEETQYF. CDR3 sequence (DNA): TGTGCCTGGAGTTTAACTAGCGGGAGCGAAGAGACCCAGTACTTC.

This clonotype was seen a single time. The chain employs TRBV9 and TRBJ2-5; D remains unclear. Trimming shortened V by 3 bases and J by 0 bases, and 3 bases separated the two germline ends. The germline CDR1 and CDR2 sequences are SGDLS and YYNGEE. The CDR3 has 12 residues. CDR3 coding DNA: TGTGCCAGCAGCGACAACCAAGAGACCCAGTACTTC. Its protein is CASSDNQETQYF.

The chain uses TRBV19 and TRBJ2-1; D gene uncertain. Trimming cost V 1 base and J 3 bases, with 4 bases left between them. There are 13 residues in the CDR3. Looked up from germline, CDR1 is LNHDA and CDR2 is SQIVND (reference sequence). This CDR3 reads CASSIGSYNEQFF. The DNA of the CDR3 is TGTGCCAGTAGTATAGGCAGCTACAATGAGCAGTTCTTC.

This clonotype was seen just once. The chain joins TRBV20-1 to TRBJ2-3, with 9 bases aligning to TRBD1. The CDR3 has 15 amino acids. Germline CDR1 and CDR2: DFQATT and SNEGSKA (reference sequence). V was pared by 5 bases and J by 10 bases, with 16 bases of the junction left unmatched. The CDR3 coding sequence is TGCAGTGCTCCCGACGCCCCGGGACAGGGTTTTGCGCAGTATTTT. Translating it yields CSAPDAPGQGFAQYF.

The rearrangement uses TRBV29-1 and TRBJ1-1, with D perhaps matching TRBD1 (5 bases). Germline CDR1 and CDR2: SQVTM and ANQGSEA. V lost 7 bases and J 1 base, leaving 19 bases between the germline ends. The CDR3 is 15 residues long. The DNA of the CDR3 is TGCAGCGCTCCCCGACCCGGACATTCGAACACTGAAGCTTTCTTT. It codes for CSAPRPGHSNTEAFF.

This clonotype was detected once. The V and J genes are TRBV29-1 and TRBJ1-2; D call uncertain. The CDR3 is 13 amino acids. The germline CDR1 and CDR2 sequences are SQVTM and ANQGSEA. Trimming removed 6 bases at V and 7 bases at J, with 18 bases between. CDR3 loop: CSVLGVLASGYTF. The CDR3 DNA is TGCAGCGTACTCGGGGTTCTGGCAAGTGGCTACACCTTC.

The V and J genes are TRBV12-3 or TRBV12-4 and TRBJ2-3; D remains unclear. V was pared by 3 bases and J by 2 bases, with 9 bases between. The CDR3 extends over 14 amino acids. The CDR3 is CASSLVGITDTQYF. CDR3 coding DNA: TGTGCCAGCAGTTTGGTAGGGATCACAGATACGCAGTATTTT.

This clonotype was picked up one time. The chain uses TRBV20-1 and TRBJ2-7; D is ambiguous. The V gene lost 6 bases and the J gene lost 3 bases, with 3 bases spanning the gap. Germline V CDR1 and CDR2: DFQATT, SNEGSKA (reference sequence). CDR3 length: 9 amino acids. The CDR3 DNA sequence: TGCAGTGCGGGCTACGAGCAGTACTTC. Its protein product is CSAGYEQYF.

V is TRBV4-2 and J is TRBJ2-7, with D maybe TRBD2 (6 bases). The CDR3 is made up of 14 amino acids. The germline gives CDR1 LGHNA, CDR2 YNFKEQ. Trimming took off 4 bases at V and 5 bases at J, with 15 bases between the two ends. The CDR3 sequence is CASSPTSSIHEQYF. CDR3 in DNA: TGTGCCAGCAGCCCCACTAGCAGTATCCACGAGCAGTACTTC.

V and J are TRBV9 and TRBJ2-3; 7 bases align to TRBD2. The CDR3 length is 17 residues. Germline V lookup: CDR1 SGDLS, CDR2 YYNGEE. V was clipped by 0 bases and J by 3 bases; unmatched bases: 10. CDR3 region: CASSVELGRGVTDTQYF. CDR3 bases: TGTGCCAGCAGCGTAGAATTGGGACGGGGGGTTACAGATACGCAGTATTTT.

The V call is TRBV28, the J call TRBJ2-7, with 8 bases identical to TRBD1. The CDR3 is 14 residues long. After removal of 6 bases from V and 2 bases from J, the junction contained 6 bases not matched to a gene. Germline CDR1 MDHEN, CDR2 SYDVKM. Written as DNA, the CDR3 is TGTGCCAGCAGCACCGGGACAGGCCCCTACGAGCAGTACTTC. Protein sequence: CASSTGTGPYEQYF.